This TCR beta chain originates from a study of T cell responses to AZD1222 COVID-19 vaccine listed by TCRdb under 2021. Looking at the study overall: Because spike-specific TCR depth and breadth did not differ between the two schedules, AZD1222 recipients who got a second dose at roughly 4 weeks were pooled with those who got a second dose at roughly 12 weeks. A total of 230 to 250 trial participants underwent TCR sequencing, of whom nearly 210 had received two doses of AZD1222 and around 25 had received two doses of the MenACWY control vaccine. Enrollment into the trials was organized by age into subgroups of 18-55, 56-69 and 70-plus years, and those subgroups contained approximately 160, 26 and 62 TCR-sequenced participants, respectively.

The CDR3 regions of human TCRbeta chains were analyzed by immunosequencing. The published analysis was carried out like this. TCRs in the repertoires were matched against a reference library of SARS-CoV-2-specific TCRs that had been generated with the MIRA antigen-specificity platform. Breadth meant the fraction of unique TCRs that were SARS-CoV-2-associated, whereas depth meant the fraction of total T cells that were SARS-CoV-2-associated. Using the MIRA data, each spike-specific TCR was assigned both to the spike region to which the TCR was reactive and to a CD4 or CD8 class. Log10-transformed breadth and depth values were compared by one-way ANOVA with Sidak's multiple comparisons tests. In TCRdb, the immuneACCESS table is reduced to in-frame sequences with V and J assigned. These tables do not hold every clone; where another copy was compared, an unresolved V gene accounts for under half, and the others remain unexplained. V, J and clone size were drawn from that table, and D and trimming were deduced from the DNA. Across this sample there are about 79,000 clones, with over 75% seen only once. The ten largest clonotypes hold 20% to 25% of the sample.

Reading the germline V gene gives CDR1 WSHSY and CDR2 SAAADI. Trimming removed 1 base from V and 2 bases from J, leaving 6 bases between the germline ends. There are 13 amino acids in the CDR3, from cysteine to phenylalanine inclusive. CDR3 DNA only is kept here, 39 bases in frame from base 1. With respect to this clone: Its specific antigen is unknown. No per-base quality is available; no much larger clone lies one base away.

Sample time point, as interpreted from the label and publication: baseline before first vaccination. Vaccinee samples came from UK trials COV001 and COV002, including a single-blind randomized controlled phase 2/3 trial of AZD1222 (ChAdOx1 nCoV-19) in healthy adults. For TCRbeta chain sequencing, PBMC samples from trial participants were taken at day 0 and at day 28 after the second dose. The research as a whole found: Participants were mostly white British and included more females than males, and it was suggested by the authors that clonal diversity may have been underestimated. Because no samples from the day 14 peak response were available, repertoires could be characterized only after the peak T cell response. Spike-specific TCR breadth and depth rose significantly after two AZD1222 doses compared with day 0 and with MenACWY recipients. The 56-69-year group was small, and its depth increase did not reach significance, likely because of low power. Reportedly, close to half of the unique spike-specific TCRs recognized epitopes lying outside the regions that are mutated in the B.1.351 and B.1.1.7 variants. Conclusions about previously exposed vaccinees are limited because only six or seven AZD1222 recipients were SARS-CoV-2 seropositive at baseline. Vaccine-associated CD4 TCRs spanned the whole spike protein, with dominant responses in regions 160-218 and 743-854.

This clonotype originated in an adult in good health. The chain was built from TRBV10-2 and TRBJ2-7; a confident D gene designation cannot be given. Sequencing was performed on peripheral blood, taken on day 0 of AZD1222 vaccination. This receptor has the CDR3 CASSELAAYEQYF. At the DNA level, the sequence is TGCGCCAGCAGTGAGTTGGCAGCCTACGAGCAGTACTTC.